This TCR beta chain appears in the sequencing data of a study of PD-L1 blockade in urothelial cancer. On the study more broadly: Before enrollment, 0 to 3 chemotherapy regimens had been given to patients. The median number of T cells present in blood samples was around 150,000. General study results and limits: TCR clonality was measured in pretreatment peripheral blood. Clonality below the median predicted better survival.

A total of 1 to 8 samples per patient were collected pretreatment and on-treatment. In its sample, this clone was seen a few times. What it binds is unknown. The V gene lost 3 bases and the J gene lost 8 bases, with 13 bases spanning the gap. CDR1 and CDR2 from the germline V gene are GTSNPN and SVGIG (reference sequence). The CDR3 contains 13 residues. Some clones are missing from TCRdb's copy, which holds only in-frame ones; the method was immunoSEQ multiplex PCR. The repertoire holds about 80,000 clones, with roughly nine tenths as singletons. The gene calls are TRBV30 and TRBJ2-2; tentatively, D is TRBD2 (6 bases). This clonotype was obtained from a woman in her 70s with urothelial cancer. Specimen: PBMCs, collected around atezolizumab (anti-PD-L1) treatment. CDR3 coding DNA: TGTGCCTGGAGGGACTATTATGTGGGGGAGCTGTTTTTT. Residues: CAWRDYYVGELFF.